Listed below are T cell receptor beta chains from one sample, sequenced in a study of control samples from healthy donors and cancer patients. Here immunoSEQ multiplex PCR was the method, and the copy in TCRdb shows in-frame clones only, minus some. The sample has about 100,000 clones, over 75% seen once; the top ten hold 18%. The sample taken for sequencing was blood. All receptors derive from a woman in her forties or fifties in good health. Each CDR3 is given with its conserved first and last residue. The D gene is left open where the match is weak. Clone size appears in some rows only: once, few, many, or a class for an expanded clone.

V	D	J	size	CDR3	DNA
TRBV6-4	.	TRBJ1-1	.	CASKKRTSEAFF	TGTGCCAGCAAAAAGAGGACCTCTGAAGCTTTCTTT
TRBV18	.	TRBJ2-1	.	CASSPGSGTTYNEQFF	TGTGCCAGCTCACCCGGTAGCGGAACGACCTACAATGAGCAGTTCTTC
TRBV7-9	.	TRBJ1-4	.	CASSTYRVSNEKLFF	TGTGCCAGCTCGACCTACCGGGTTTCGAATGAAAAACTGTTTTTT
TRBV7-3	.	TRBJ2-5	.	CASSSEGRLRETQYF	TGTGCCAGCAGCTCAGAAGGGAGGCTTCGGGAGACCCAGTACTTC
TRBV4-3	.	TRBJ2-2	.	CASSQSRGLDTGELFF	TGCGCCAGCAGCCAATCTCGAGGTTTGGACACCGGGGAGCTGTTTTTT
TRBV7-2	TRBD2	TRBJ2-1	.	CASSPYSAGGYNEQFF	TGTGCCAGCAGCCCCTACTCAGCGGGGGGATACAATGAGCAGTTCTTC
TRBV27	.	TRBJ1-4	once	CASSDIRREKLFF	TGTGCCAGCAGTGACATCCGTAGGGAAAAACTGTTTTTT
TRBV4-1	.	TRBJ2-5	.	CASSRGTGTRETQYF	TGCGCCAGCAGCCGAGGGACAGGGACTAGGGAGACCCAGTACTTC
TRBV7-6	.	TRBJ2-3	.	CASSLQGPDTQYF	TGTGCCAGCAGCTTACAGGGCCCAGATACGCAGTATTTT
TRBV5-1	TRBD1	TRBJ1-1	.	CASSLQGEGGRKAFF	TGCGCCAGCAGCTTGCAGGGGGAAGGGGGCAGAAAGGCTTTCTTT
TRBV5-4	.	TRBJ2-1	.	CASSLALRRDNEQFF	TGTGCCAGCAGCCTGGCTTTGAGGAGGGACAATGAGCAGTTCTTC
TRBV29-1	.	TRBJ1-2	.	CSVEWGSNYGYTF	TGCAGCGTTGAATGGGGCTCAAACTATGGCTACACCTTC
TRBV18	TRBD2	TRBJ2-1	.	CASSPPGLAETYNEQFF	TGTGCCAGCTCACCTCCGGGACTAGCGGAAACCTACAATGAGCAGTTCTTC
TRBV2	TRBD1	TRBJ1-3	.	CAPGGAFGNTIYF	TGTGCCCCAGGGGGCGCCTTCGGAAACACCATATATTTT
TRBV12-3/TRBV12-4	.	TRBJ2-3	.	CASSQWDDTQYF	TGTGCCAGCAGCCAGTGGGACGATACGCAGTATTTT
TRBV3-1/TRBV3-2	.	TRBJ1-3	.	CASSHRGVNTIYF	TGTGCCAGCAGCCATAGAGGTGTAAACACCATATATTTT
TRBV7-2	TRBD2	TRBJ2-3	.	CASSGTSGISGDTQYF	TGTGCCAGCAGCGGGACTAGCGGGATTTCGGGAGATACGCAGTATTTT
TRBV19	.	TRBJ2-1	.	CASSIPGTYNEQFF	TGTGCCAGTAGTATCCCAGGGACCTACAATGAGCAGTTCTTC